This TCR beta chain is drawn from a study of CD8 T cells in ankylosing spondylitis. Study results and caveats: Matched ankylosing spondylitis synovial fluid reportedly showed significant enrichment of disease-linked clones.

TCRdb recomputed calls from the 5' RACE reads with MiXCR, one row per CDR3 protein. There are about 160,000 distinct CDR3 sequences in the sample; under 55% occur only once, and about 15% lies in the top ten. Concerning this clonotype itself: Its target is unknown.

CDR1 DFQATT and CDR2 SNEGSKA come from the germline V gene (reference sequence). V lost 0 bases to trimming and J lost 0 bases, with 12 bases between them. This CDR3 spans 16 amino acids. Sequencing used synovial fluid, either unsorted or a sorted T cell fraction (not recorded which). The V and J genes are TRBV20-1 and TRBJ2-1; possibly TRBD2 for D (6 bases). This receptor was taken from a male donor with ankylosing spondylitis. The DNA for the CDR3 is TGCAGTGCTAGAGATCGGGCGGGGAGCTCCTACAATGAGCAGTTCTTC. Translating gives CSARDRAGSSYNEQFF.